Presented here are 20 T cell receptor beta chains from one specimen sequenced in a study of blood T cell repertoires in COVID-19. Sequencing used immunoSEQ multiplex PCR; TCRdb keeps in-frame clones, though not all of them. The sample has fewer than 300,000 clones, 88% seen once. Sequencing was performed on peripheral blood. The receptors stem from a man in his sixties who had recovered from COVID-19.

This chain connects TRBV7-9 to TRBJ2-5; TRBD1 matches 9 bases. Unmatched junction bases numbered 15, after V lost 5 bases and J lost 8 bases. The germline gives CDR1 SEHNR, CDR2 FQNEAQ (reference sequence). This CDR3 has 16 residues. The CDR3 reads CASSTRDRESCRTQYF. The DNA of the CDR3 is TGTGCCAGCAGCACTCGGGACAGGGAAAGCTGTAGAACCCAGTACTTC.

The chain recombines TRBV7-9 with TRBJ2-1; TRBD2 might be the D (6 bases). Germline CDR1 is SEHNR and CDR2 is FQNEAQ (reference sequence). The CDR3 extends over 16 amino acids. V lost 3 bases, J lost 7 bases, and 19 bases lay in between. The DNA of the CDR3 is TGTGCCAGCAGCTTGCTGGGCGGGGATACGGGGAATGAGCAGTTCTTC. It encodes CASSLLGGDTGNEQFF.

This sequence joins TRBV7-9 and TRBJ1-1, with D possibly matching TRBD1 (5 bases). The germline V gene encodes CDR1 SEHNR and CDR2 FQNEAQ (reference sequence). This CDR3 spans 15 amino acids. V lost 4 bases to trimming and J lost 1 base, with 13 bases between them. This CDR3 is CASSSTGGANTEAFF. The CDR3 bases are TGTGCCAGCAGCTCTACAGGTGGGGCGAACACTGAAGCTTTCTTT.

The CDR3 DNA reads TGTGCCACCAGCACCGGTGGGGCAGTAGCTAACTATGGCTACACCTTC. Encoded protein: CATSTGGAVANYGYTF. V and J are TRBV15 and TRBJ1-2; weak D call: TRBD1 (5 bases). Germline V gene data show CDR1 as LNHNV and CDR2 as YYDKDF (reference sequence). There are 16 residues in the CDR3. The V and J ends lost 4 bases and 0 bases respectively, with 15 bases between them.

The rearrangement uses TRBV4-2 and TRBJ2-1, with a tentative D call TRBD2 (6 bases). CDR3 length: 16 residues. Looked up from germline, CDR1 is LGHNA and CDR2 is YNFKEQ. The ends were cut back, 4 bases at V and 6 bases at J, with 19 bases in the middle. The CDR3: CASSRRHGGPGNEQFF. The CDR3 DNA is TGTGCCAGCAGCCGCCGCCACGGGGGACCCGGCAATGAGCAGTTCTTC.

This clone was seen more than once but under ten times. The CDR3 protein is CATGGQGMNTEAFF. The CDR3 bases are TGCGCCACCGGGGGACAGGGAATGAACACTGAAGCTTTCTTT. The chain links TRBV10-1 to TRBJ1-1; 9 bases line up with TRBD1. The J segment lost 0 bases and the V segment lost 10 bases, leaving 6 bases of the junction unmatched. Germline CDR1 is WNHNN and CDR2 is SYGVQD (reference sequence). There are 14 residues in the CDR3.

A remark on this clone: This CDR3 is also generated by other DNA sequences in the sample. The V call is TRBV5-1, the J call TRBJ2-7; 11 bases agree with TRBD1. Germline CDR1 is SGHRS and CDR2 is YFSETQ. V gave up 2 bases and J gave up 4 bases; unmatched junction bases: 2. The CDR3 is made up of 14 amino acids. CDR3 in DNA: TGCGCCAGCAGCTTAGGACAGGGGGCATACGAGCAGTACTTC. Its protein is CASSLGQGAYEQYF.

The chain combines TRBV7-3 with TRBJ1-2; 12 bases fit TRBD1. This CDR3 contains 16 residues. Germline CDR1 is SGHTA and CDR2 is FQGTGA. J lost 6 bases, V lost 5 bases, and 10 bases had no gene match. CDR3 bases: TGTGCCAGCAGCCCGAGCGCCGGGACAGGGGGCGATGGCTACACCTTC. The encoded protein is CASSPSAGTGGDGYTF. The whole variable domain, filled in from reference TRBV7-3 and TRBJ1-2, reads GAGVSQTPSNKVTEKGKYVELRCDPISGHTALYWYRQSLGQGPEFLIYFQGTGAADDSGLPNDRFFAVRPEGSVSTLKIQRTERGDSAVYLCASSPSAGTGGDGYTFGSGTRLTVV.

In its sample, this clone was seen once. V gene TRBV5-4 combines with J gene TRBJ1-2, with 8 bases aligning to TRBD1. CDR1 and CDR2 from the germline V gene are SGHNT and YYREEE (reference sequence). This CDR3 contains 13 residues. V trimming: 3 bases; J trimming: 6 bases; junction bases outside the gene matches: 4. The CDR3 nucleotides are TGTGCCAGCAGCTGGACAGGGAGGCATGGCTACACCTTC. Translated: CASSWTGRHGYTF.

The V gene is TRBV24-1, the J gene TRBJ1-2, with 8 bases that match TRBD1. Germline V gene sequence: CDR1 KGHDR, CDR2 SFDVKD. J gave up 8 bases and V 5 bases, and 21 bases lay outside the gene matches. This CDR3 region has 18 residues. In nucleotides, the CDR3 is TGTGCCACCAGTGGCCCCCCGGTCGCGGGACAGGCTTATGAAGGCTACACCTTC. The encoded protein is CATSGPPVAGQAYEGYTF.

The CDR3 region has the DNA TGTGCCAGCAGTTTATATTTACAAGGCGCGGGGGAGCAGTTCTTC. Protein product: CASSLYLQGAGEQFF. V gene TRBV27 combines with J gene TRBJ2-1; possible D gene TRBD2, 6 bases. Trimming cost V 1 base and J 10 bases, with 17 bases left between them. The germline V gene encodes CDR1 MNHEY and CDR2 SMNVEV (reference sequence). The CDR3 loop spans 15 amino acids.

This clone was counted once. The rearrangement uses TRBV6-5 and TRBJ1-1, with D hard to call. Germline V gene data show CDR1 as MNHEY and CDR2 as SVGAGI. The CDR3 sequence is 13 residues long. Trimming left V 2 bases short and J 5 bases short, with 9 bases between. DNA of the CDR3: TGTGCCAGCAGTTACATGAGGGCTACTGAAGCTTTCTTT. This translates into CASSYMRATEAFF.

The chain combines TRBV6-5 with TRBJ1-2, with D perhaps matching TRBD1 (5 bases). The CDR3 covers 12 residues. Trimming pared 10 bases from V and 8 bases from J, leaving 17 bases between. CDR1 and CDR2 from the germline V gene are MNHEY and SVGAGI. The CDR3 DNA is TGTGCCACCTCACGGGGGACTGGGGGCTACACCTTC. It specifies CATSRGTGGYTF.

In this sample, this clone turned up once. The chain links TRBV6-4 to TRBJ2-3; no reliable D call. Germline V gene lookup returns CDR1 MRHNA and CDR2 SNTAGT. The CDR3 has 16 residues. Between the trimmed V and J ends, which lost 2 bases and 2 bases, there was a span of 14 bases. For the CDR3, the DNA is TGTGCCAGCAGTGACGGCAGGTCGGAAAACACAGATACGCAGTATTTT. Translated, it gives CASSDGRSENTDTQYF.

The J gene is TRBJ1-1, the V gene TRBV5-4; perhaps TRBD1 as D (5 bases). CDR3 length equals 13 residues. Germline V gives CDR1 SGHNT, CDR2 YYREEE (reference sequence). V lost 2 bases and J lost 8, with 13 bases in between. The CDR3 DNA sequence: TGTGCCAGCAGCTTCGGGAGCAGGGCCGAAGCTTTCTTT. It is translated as CASSFGSRAEAFF.

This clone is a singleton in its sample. CDR3 sequence: CASSLVSVNSPLHF. The CDR3 DNA reads as TGTGCCAGCAGTTTAGTTTCTGTTAATTCACCCCTCCACTTT. This chain joins TRBV27 and TRBJ1-6; D remains unclear. This CDR3 has 14 residues. The V gene lost 2 bases and the J gene lost 6 bases, with 8 bases spanning the gap. Germline CDR1 reads MNHEY; CDR2 reads SMNVEV (reference sequence).

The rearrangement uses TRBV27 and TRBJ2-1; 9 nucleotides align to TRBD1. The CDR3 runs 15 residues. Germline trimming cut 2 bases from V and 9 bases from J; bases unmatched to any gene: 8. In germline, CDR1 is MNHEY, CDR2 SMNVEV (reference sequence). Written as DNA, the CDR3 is TGTGCCAGCAGTTTAGGAACAGGGGGCGTTGGTGAGCAGTTCTTC. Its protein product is CASSLGTGGVGEQFF.

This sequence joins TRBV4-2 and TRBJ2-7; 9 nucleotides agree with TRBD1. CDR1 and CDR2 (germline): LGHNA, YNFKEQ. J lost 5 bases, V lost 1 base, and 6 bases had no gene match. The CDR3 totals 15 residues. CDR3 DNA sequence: TGTGCCAGCAGCCAAGCGGGGACAGGGTTCAACGAGCAGTACTTC. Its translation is CASSQAGTGFNEQYF.

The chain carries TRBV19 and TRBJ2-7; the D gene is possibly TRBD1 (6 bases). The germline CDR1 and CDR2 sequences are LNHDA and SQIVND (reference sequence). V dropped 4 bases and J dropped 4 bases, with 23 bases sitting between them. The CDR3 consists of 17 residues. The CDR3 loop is CASSTPLSGHQEYEQYF. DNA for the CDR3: TGTGCCAGTAGTACACCCCTGTCGGGACACCAGGAATACGAGCAGTACTTC.

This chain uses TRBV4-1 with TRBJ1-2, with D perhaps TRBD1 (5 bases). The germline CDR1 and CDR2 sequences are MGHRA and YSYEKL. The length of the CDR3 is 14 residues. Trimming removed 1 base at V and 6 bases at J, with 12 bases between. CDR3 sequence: CASSQGGGSDGYTF. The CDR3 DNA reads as TGCGCCAGCAGCCAAGGCGGGGGGTCTGATGGCTACACCTTC.